The 20 T cell receptor beta chains below were found in one sample sequenced in a study of T-cell reconstitution after alpha-beta-depleted transplantation in children. Construction of the TCRbeta library involved unique molecular identifiers. TCRdb reprocessed the PCR reads with MiXCR, giving one entry per CDR3 protein. The sample carries 250,000 to 350,000 distinct CDR3 sequences, approximately 9.6% recorded once. The input for sequencing was PBMCs from the stem cell graft donor, taken from the stem cell graft. These receptors all come from a human donor who donated a stem cell graft to a child with SCID.

This clonotype was counted a few times. The V and J genes are TRBV20-1 and TRBJ2-7; tentative D call: TRBD2 (5 bases). The germline V and J ends were trimmed by 1 base and 0 bases, with 10 bases remaining between them. CDR1 is DFQATT and CDR2 is SNEGSKA in the germline V gene (reference sequence). CDR3 length: 14 residues. CDR3 protein: CSARGSSGSYEQYF. As DNA, the CDR3 is TGCAGTGCTAGAGGGAGCAGCGGCTCCTACGAGCAGTACTTC.

This clonotype has at least ten counts. The gene calls are TRBV27 and TRBJ2-7; 13 bases line up with TRBD2. Germline CDR1 MNHEY, CDR2 SMNVEV (reference sequence). This CDR3 is 16 amino acids long. V gave up 4 bases and J gave up 0 bases; unmatched junction bases: 3. The CDR3 protein is CASSYTSGGGSYEQYF. The CDR3 coding sequence is TGTGCCAGCAGTTACACTAGCGGGGGGGGCTCCTACGAGCAGTACTTC.

This clonotype occurred a few times. The junction departs from germline at one end; a sequencing error may be responsible. The CDR3 DNA is TGTGCCAGCAGTAAAGCCGGGACGCCCAGGAATCAGCCCCAGCATTTT. Amino acid sequence: CASSKAGTPRNQPQHF. The genes are TRBV6-1 and TRBJ1-5; TRBD1 might be the D (5 bases). Germline V CDR1 and CDR2: MNHNS, SASEGT. This CDR3 region has 16 residues.

This clonotype has a count of ten or more. The genes are TRBV3-1 and TRBJ2-3; D not resolved. This CDR3 is 13 amino acids long. CDR1 is LGHDT, CDR2 YNNKEL, per germline (reference sequence). V dropped 2 bases and J dropped 14 bases, with 17 bases sitting between them. The CDR3 here is CASSQSFGSTAYF. For the CDR3, the DNA is TGTGCCAGCAGCCAAAGTTTCGGGTCTACAGCGTATTTT.

The sample holds a few counts of this clonotype. The chain's CDR3 is CASSYSGREGYTF. Written as DNA, the CDR3 is TGTGCCAGCAGTTACTCGGGCAGGGAAGGCTACACCTTC. V gene TRBV6-6 combines with J gene TRBJ1-2; tentatively, D is TRBD1 (5 bases). The CDR3 totals 13 residues. Trimming removed 0 bases at V and 8 bases at J, with 10 bases between. Germline assignment: CDR1 MNHNY and CDR2 SVGAGI (reference sequence).

Many counts were recorded for this clonotype. The chain joins TRBV5-1 to TRBJ2-2; D is uncertain. Trimming removed 5 bases at V and 5 bases at J, with 4 bases between. Per germline, CDR1 SGHRS and CDR2 YFSETQ. CDR3 length equals 11 residues. The CDR3 is CASSGTGELFF. Written as DNA, the CDR3 is TGCGCCAGCAGTGGGACCGGGGAGCTGTTTTTT.

The chain couples TRBV12-5 to TRBJ1-4; D may be TRBD1 (6 bases). V dropped 3 bases and J dropped 8 bases, with 19 bases sitting between them. The length of the CDR3 is 16 residues. Germline assignment: CDR1 LGHNT and CDR2 FRNRAP. The CDR3 region is CASGFLPTGIPEKLFF. DNA of the CDR3: TGTGCTAGTGGTTTCCTTCCCACAGGGATTCCCGAAAAACTGTTTTTT.

This clonotype was seen only a few times. The chain joins TRBV4-1 to TRBJ2-7; 8 nucleotides align to TRBD2. The CDR3 spans 16 residues. J lost 3 bases, V lost 3 bases, and 10 bases had no gene match. Looked up from germline, CDR1 is MGHRA and CDR2 is YSYEKL. The CDR3 here is CASSQDLAGPYYEQYF. In DNA form, the CDR3 reads TGCGCCAGCAGCCAGGATCTAGCGGGCCCATACTACGAGCAGTACTTC.

The V and J genes are TRBV27 and TRBJ1-3, with a tentative D call TRBD1 (6 bases). The CDR3 runs 12 residues. Trimming took 5 bases from V and 11 from J, leaving 13 bases between them. Germline loops: CDR1 MNHEY, CDR2 SMNVEV (reference sequence). The CDR3 region is CASSPTTGAIYF. The CDR3 DNA is TGTGCCAGCAGTCCAACGACAGGCGCCATATATTTT.

This clonotype was seen only a few times. The CDR3 region has the DNA TGTGCCAGCAGCTTAGGGTCTCGGTACACCGGGGAGCTGTTTTTT. It yields the protein CASSLGSRYTGELFF. The chain links TRBV11-2 to TRBJ2-2; D not certain. The germline V and J ends were trimmed by 1 base and 3 bases, with 9 bases remaining between them. This CDR3 region has 15 residues. The germline gives CDR1 SGHAT, CDR2 FQNNGV.

This clonotype was counted at least ten times. This CDR3 is CASSQLYEQYF. The CDR3 coding sequence is TGTGCCAGCAGTCAATTATACGAGCAGTACTTC. The chain carries TRBV3-1 and TRBJ2-7; unclear D gene. V was clipped by 6 bases and J by 4 bases, with 7 bases between them. The CDR3 consists of 11 residues. Germline CDR1 is LGHDT and CDR2 is YNNKEL (reference sequence).

The chain is built from TRBV29-1 and TRBJ2-1; no reliable D call. V shed 2 bases and J shed 9 bases, with 5 bases lying between them. The length of the CDR3 is 10 residues. The germline CDR1 and CDR2 sequences are SQVTM and ANQGSEA. The DNA of the CDR3 is TGCAGCGTTGAAAATGGTGAGCAGTTCTTC. Encoded protein: CSVENGEQFF.

This clonotype appeared a few times. This rearrangement joins TRBV6-2 or TRBV6-3 to TRBJ2-7; weak D call: TRBD1 (6 bases). V lost 8 bases, J lost 3 bases, and 11 bases lay in between. Germline V gives CDR1 MNHEY, CDR2 SVGEGT. This CDR3 comprises 12 residues. CDR3 amino acids: CASQGPNYEQYF. The CDR3 coding sequence is TGTGCCAGCCAGGGGCCCAACTACGAGCAGTACTTC.

V usage is TRBV20-1 and J usage is TRBJ2-3; 12 positions agree with TRBD2. The CDR3 length is 15 residues. Germline trimming cut 7 bases from V and 2 bases from J; bases unmatched to any gene: 7. Germline CDR1 DFQATT, CDR2 SNEGSKA (reference sequence). The CDR3 DNA reads TGCAGTGTTGACCTAGCGGGGGGGCTCACAGATACGCAGTATTTT. As protein: CSVDLAGGLTDTQYF.

CDR3 residues: CASSVGTANEKLFF. CDR3 bases: TGTGCCAGCAGCGTAGGAACGGCCAATGAAAAACTGTTTTTT. The chain couples TRBV9 to TRBJ1-4; D is unclear. Germline CDR1 SGDLS, CDR2 YYNGEE. The V end was cut by 0 bases, the J end by 5 bases, with 8 bases between. This CDR3 has 14 residues.

The chain employs TRBV5-5 and TRBJ1-4; maybe TRBD1 (6 bases). The CDR3 extends over 15 amino acids. V was trimmed by 3 bases and J by 2 bases, leaving 11 bases between them. Germline values: CDR1 SGHKS, CDR2 YYEKEE (reference sequence). CDR3 residues: CASSSGVWTNEKLFF. In nucleotides, the CDR3 is TGTGCCAGCAGCTCAGGGGTTTGGACTAATGAAAAACTGTTTTTT.

This clonotype was counted between two and nine times. V and J are TRBV12-3 or TRBV12-4 and TRBJ1-2; unclear D gene. Trimming removed 5 bases from V and 8 bases from J, with 15 bases in between. CDR3 size: 13 residues. In DNA, the CDR3 is TGTGCCAGCAGTCCATGGGCTAACGGGGGCTACACCTTC. Residues: CASSPWANGGYTF.

This clonotype was detected ten times or more. This chain links TRBV29-1 with TRBJ2-5; a weak D match, TRBD1 (6 bases). Germline-derived CDR1 and CDR2 are SQVTM and ANQGSEA. V lost 7 bases and J lost 1, with 22 bases in between. CDR3 length: 16 residues. CDR3 in DNA: TGCAGCGCATCCCCAACGACAGGCTCGCGCCAAGAGACCCAGTACTTC. Its translation is CSASPTTGSRQETQYF.

This clonotype came up many times. The V and J genes are TRBV19 and TRBJ2-1; D is possibly TRBD2 (5 bases). The germline CDR1 and CDR2 sequences are LNHDA and SQIVND (reference sequence). The CDR3 has 15 amino acids. V shed 3 bases and J shed 0 bases, with 9 bases lying between them. The chain's CDR3 is CASSMRASSYNEQFF. In DNA, the CDR3 is TGTGCCAGTAGTATGCGGGCGAGCTCCTACAATGAGCAGTTCTTC.

This clonotype occurred a few times. The genes are TRBV12-3 or TRBV12-4 and TRBJ1-1; TRBD1 is a possible D gene (6 bases). V was shortened by 6 bases and J by 0 bases, with 14 bases between the two germline ends. The CDR3 sequence is 15 residues long. In nucleotides, the CDR3 is TGTGCCAGCAGCCCTCAGGGGCTCATGAACACTGAAGCTTTCTTT. Amino acids: CASSPQGLMNTEAFF.